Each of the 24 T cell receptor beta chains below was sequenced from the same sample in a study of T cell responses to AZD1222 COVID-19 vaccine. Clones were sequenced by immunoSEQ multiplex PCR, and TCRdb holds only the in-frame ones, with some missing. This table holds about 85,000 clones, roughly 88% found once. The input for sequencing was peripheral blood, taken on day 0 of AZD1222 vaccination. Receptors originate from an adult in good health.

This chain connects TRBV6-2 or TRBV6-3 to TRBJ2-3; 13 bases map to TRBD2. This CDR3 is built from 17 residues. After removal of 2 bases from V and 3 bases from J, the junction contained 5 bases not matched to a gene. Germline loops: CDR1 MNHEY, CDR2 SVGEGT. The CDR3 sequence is CASSYPTSGRSTDTQYF. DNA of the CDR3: TGTGCCAGCAGTTACCCGACTAGCGGGAGGAGTACAGATACGCAGTATTTT.

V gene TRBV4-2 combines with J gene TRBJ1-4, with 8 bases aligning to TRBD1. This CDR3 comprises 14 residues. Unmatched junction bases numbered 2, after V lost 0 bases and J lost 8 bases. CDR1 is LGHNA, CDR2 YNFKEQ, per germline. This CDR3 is CASSQEDRAEKLFF. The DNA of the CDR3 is TGTGCCAGCAGCCAAGAGGACAGGGCGGAAAAACTGTTTTTT.

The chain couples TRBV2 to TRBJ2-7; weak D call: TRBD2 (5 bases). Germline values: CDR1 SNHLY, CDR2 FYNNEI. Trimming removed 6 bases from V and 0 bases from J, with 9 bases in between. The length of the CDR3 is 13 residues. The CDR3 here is CASRARDSYEQYF. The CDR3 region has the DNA TGTGCCAGCAGAGCGAGGGACTCCTACGAGCAGTACTTC.

CDR3 sequence (DNA): TGTGCCAGTAGTATAGATCTAGCACACGATGAGCAGTTCTTC. Protein sequence: CASSIDLAHDEQFF. V is TRBV19 and J is TRBJ2-1, with D possibly TRBD2 on 5 matching bases. Germline loops: CDR1 LNHDA, CDR2 SQIVND (reference sequence). The ends were cut back, 0 bases at V and 8 bases at J, with 11 bases in the middle. The CDR3 has 14 residues.

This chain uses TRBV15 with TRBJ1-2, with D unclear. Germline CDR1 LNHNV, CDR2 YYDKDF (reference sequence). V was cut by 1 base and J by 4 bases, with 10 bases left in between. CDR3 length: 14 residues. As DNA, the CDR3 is TGTGCCACCAGCAGAGTCAAGTCTTTCTATGGCTACACCTTC. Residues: CATSRVKSFYGYTF.

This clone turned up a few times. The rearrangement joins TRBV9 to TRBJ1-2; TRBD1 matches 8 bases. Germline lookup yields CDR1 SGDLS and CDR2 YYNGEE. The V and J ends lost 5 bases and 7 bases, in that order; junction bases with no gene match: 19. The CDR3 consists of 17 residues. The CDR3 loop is CASSHPHTDDRGGGYTF. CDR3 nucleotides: TGTGCCAGCAGTCACCCCCATACAGATGACAGGGGCGGTGGCTACACCTTC.

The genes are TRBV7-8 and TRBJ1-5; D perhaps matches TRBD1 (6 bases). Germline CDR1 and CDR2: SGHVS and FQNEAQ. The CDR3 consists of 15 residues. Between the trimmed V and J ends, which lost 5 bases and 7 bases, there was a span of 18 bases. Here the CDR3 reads CASSALGGLGQPQHF. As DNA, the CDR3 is TGTGCCAGCAGCGCGTTAGGGGGTTTGGGGCAGCCCCAGCATTTT.

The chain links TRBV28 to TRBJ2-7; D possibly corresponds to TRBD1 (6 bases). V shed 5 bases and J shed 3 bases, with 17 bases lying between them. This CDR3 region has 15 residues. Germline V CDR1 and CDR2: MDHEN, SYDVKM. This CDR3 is CASSPPRGSGYEQYF. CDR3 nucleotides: TGTGCCAGCAGTCCCCCCAGGGGTAGTGGCTACGAGCAGTACTTC.

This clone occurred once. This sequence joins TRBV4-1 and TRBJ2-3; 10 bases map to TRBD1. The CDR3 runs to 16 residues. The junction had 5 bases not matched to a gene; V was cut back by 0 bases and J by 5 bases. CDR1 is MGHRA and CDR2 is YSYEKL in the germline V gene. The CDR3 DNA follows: TGCGCCAGCAGCCAAGAACCGGGACAGGGGAAAGATACGCAGTATTTT. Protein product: CASSQEPGQGKDTQYF.

DNA of the CDR3: TGTGCCAGCTGCCGGGGGAACAATAATTCACCCCTCCACTTT. Residues: CASCRGNNNSPLHF. This chain joins TRBV28 and TRBJ1-6; tentatively, D is TRBD1 (5 bases). Germline V CDR1 and CDR2: MDHEN, SYDVKM. Trimming took off 8 bases at V and 5 bases at J, with 13 bases between the two ends. CDR3 size: 14 residues.

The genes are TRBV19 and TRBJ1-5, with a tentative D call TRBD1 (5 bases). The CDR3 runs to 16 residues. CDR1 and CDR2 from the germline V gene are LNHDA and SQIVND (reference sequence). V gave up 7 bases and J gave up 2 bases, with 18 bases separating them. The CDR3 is CASMGLDGVGNQPQHF. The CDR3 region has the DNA TGTGCCAGTATGGGGCTCGACGGAGTAGGCAATCAGCCCCAGCATTTT.

The CDR3: CSVGLLGSYEQYF. In DNA form, the CDR3 reads TGCAGCGTTGGACTGCTAGGCTCCTACGAGCAGTACTTC. The rearrangement uses TRBV29-1 and TRBJ2-7; the D is unclear. The ends were cut back, 4 bases at V and 0 bases at J, with 10 bases in the middle. The CDR3 covers 13 residues. The germline gives CDR1 SQVTM, CDR2 ANQGSEA.

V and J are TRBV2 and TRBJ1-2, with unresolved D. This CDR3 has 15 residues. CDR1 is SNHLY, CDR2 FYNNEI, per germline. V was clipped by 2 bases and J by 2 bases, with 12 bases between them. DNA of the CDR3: TGTGCCAGCAGTGAAACGCTACAGAGCAACTATGGCTACACCTTC. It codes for CASSETLQSNYGYTF.

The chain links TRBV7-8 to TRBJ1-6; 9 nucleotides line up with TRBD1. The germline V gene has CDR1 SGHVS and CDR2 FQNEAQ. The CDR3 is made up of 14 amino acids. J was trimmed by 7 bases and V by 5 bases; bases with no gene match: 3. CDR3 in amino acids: CASSEGQGNSPLHF. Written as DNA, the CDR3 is TGTGCCAGCAGCGAGGGACAGGGAAATTCACCCCTCCACTTT.

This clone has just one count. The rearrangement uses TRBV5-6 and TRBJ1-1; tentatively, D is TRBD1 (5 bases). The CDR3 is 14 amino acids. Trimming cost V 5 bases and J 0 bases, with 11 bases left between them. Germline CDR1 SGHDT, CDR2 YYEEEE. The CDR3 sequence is CASRRDRLNTEAFF. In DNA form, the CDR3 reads TGTGCCAGCAGACGTGACAGATTGAACACTGAAGCTTTCTTT.

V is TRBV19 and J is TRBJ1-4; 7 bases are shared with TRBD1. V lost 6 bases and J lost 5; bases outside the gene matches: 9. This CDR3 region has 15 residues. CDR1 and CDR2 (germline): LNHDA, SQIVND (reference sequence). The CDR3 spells CASRYSGQSNEKLFF. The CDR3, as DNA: TGTGCCAGTAGATACTCGGGACAGTCGAATGAAAAACTGTTTTTT.

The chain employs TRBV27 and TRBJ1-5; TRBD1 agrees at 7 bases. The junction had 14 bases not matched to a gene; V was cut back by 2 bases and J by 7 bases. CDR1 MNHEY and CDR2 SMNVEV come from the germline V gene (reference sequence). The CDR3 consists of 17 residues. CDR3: CASSLKGPYQGEQPQHF. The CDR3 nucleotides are TGTGCCAGCAGTTTAAAGGGCCCTTATCAGGGGGAACAGCCCCAGCATTTT.

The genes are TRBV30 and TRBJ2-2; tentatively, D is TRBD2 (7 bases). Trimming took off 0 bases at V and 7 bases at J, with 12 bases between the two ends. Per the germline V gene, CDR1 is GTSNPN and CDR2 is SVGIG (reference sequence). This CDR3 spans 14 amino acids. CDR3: CAWSVRGAFGELFF. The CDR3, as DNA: TGTGCCTGGAGTGTACGGGGGGCGTTCGGGGAGCTGTTTTTT.

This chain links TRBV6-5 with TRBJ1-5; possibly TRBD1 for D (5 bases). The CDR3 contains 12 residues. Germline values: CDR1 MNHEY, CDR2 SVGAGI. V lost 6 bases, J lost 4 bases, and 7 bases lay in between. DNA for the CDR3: TGTGCCAGCAGGGGGGGGAATCAGCCCCAGCATTTT. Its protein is CASRGGNQPQHF.

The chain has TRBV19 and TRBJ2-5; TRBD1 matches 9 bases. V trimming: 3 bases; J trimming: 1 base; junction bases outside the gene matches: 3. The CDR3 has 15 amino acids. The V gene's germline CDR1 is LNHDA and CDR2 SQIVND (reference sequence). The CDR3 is CASSMRTGAQETQYF. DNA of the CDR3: TGTGCCAGTAGTATGCGGACAGGGGCCCAAGAGACCCAGTACTTC.

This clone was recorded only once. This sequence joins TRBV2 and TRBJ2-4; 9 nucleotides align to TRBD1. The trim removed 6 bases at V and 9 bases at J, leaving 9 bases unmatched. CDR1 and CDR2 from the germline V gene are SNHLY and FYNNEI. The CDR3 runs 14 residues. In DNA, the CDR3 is TGTGCCAGCAGGGACAGGGGAGGGTCGGGCATTCAGTACTTC. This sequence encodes CASRDRGGSGIQYF.

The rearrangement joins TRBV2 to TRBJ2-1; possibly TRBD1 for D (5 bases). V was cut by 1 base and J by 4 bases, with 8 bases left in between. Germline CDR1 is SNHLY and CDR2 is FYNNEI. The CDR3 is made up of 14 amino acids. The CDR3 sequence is CASSEGGDYNEQFF. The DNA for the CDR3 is TGTGCCAGCAGTGAAGGGGGCGATTACAATGAGCAGTTCTTC.

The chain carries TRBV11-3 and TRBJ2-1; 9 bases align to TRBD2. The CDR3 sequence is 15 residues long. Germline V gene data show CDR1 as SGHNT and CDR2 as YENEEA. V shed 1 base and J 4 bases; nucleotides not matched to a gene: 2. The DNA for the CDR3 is TGTGCCAGCAGCTTAGGTCTAGCGGGGTACAATGAGCAGTTCTTC. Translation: CASSLGLAGYNEQFF.

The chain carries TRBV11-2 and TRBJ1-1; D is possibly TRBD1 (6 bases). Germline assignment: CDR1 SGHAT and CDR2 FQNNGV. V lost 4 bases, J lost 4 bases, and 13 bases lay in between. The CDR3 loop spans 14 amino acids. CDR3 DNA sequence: TGTGCCAGCAGCTCGAGGACAGCAATCACTGAAGCTTTCTTT. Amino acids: CASSSRTAITEAFF.